Following are 23 T cell receptor beta chains from one sample sequenced in a study of T cells in Graves' hyperthyroidism and ophthalmopathy. There were TCR beta CDR3 regions amplified from RNA transcripts. The HTBI primer set served for first-round RT-PCR of the TCR CDR3. TCRdb reprocessed the multiplex PCR reads with MiXCR, giving one entry per CDR3 protein. The repertoire holds 500,000 to 600,000 distinct CDR3 sequences, around 50% seen once, with about two fifths in the top ten. Sample: peripheral blood or thyroid tissue (not recorded which). All receptors come from an adult woman with Graves' disease, either hyperthyroidism or ophthalmopathy (not recorded which).

This chain connects TRBV4-2 to TRBJ1-5, with D unresolved. From germline, CDR1 is LGHNA and CDR2 YNFKEQ. V was shortened by 1 base and J by 7 bases, with 8 bases between the two germline ends. The CDR3 sequence is 13 residues long. The CDR3, as DNA: TGTGCCAGCAGCCAAGTTTTGGGACAGCCCCAGCATTTT. This sequence encodes CASSQVLGQPQHF.

V gene TRBV15 combines with J gene TRBJ1-1, with D perhaps matching TRBD1 (6 bases). The germline gives CDR1 LNHNV, CDR2 YYDKDF (reference sequence). The CDR3 runs to 13 residues. V was shortened by 8 bases and J by 1 base, with 11 bases between the two germline ends. In DNA form, the CDR3 reads TGTGCCACCGAGGGGGGAAGGAACACTGAAGCTTTCTTT. This translates into CATEGGRNTEAFF. The full variable domain, its missing parts supplied by reference TRBV15 and TRBJ1-1, is DAMVIQNPRYQVTQFGKPVTLSCSQTLNHNVMYWYQQKSSQAPKLLFHYYDKDFNNEADTPDNFQSRRPNTSFCFLDIRSPGLGDTAMYLCATEGGRNTEAFFGQGTRLTVV.

This clonotype was detected only a few times. CDR3 sequence (DNA): TGTGCCAGCAGCCCGATGGGACCAGGCACCATATATTTT. It yields the protein CASSPMGPGTIYF. The chain has TRBV7-9 and TRBJ1-3, with a possible D match to TRBD1 (5 bases). Germline V gene lookup returns CDR1 SEHNR and CDR2 FQNEAQ (reference sequence). The CDR3 is made up of 13 amino acids. V was pared by 5 bases and J by 9 bases, with 14 bases between. Looking up the rest from reference TRBV7-9 and TRBJ1-3 gives the full variable domain: DTGVSQNPRHKITKRGQNVTFRCDPISEHNRLYWYRQTLGQGPEFLTYFQNEAQLEKSRLLSDRFSAERPKGSFSTLEIQRTEQGDSAMYLCASSPMGPGTIYFGEGSWLTVV.

The genes are TRBV29-1 and TRBJ1-2; a weak D match, TRBD1 (5 bases). Germline V gene data show CDR1 as SQVTM and CDR2 as ANQGSEA. Trimming removed 3 bases from V and 3 bases from J, with 14 bases in between. The CDR3 totals 14 residues. Here the CDR3 DNA reads TGCAGCGTTGAGTACCCCGGGACGGACTATGGCTACACCTTC. It translates to CSVEYPGTDYGYTF.

This clonotype occurred many times. V gene TRBV3-1 combines with J gene TRBJ1-6, with D maybe TRBD1 (6 bases). Deletions cut 1 base from V and 5 bases from J, with 6 bases between. This CDR3 contains 14 residues. Germline V lookup: CDR1 LGHDT, CDR2 YNNKEL (reference sequence). The CDR3 bases are TGTGCCAGCAGCCAAGGGACAGATAATTCACCCCTCCACTTT. This sequence encodes CASSQGTDNSPLHF.

V and J are TRBV10-3 and TRBJ2-7; D is ambiguous. This CDR3 is 12 amino acids long. Trimming took 2 bases from V and 3 from J, leaving 5 bases between them. CDR1 is ENHRY, CDR2 SYGVKD, per germline. The CDR3 region is CAISEGLYEQYF. CDR3 bases: TGTGCCATCAGTGAGGGTCTCTACGAGCAGTACTTC.

The chain combines TRBV7-9 with TRBJ2-5; TRBD2 agrees at 13 bases. The CDR3 sequence is 16 residues long. CDR1 SEHNR and CDR2 FQNEAQ come from the germline V gene (reference sequence). The CDR3 DNA is TGTGCTACACCGTGGGGACTAGCGGGGTACCAAGAGACCCAGTACTTC. Protein product: CATPWGLAGYQETQYF.

Notes on this clonotype: This may be a read error, as it is one base from a much larger clone. The chain couples TRBV20-1 to TRBJ2-7; no clear D gene. CDR3 length: 13 residues. Germline V gives CDR1 DFQATT, CDR2 SNEGSKA (reference sequence). In DNA, the CDR3 is TGCAGTGGAAGCGACGGACCCCAATACGGGCAGTACTTC. Its protein product is CSGSDGPQYGQYF.

This clonotype showed up just a few times. The V call is TRBV2, the J call TRBJ1-2; the D gene is possibly TRBD1 (6 bases). CDR3 size: 12 residues. Germline CDR1 is SNHLY and CDR2 is FYNNEI. Trimming removed 8 bases from V and 2 bases from J, with 9 bases in between. DNA of the CDR3: TGTGCCAGCCAGGACAGCAACTATGGCTACACCTTC. Its protein is CASQDSNYGYTF.

The V gene is TRBV29-1, the J gene TRBJ1-1; 8 positions agree with TRBD1. The length of the CDR3 is 12 residues. Germline values: CDR1 SQVTM, CDR2 ANQGSEA. V was pared by 7 bases and J by 6 bases, with 7 bases of the junction left unmatched. CDR3 residues: CSAGTGRPEAFF. The CDR3 nucleotides read TGCAGCGCCGGGACAGGTCGACCTGAAGCTTTCTTT.

The V and J genes are TRBV30 and TRBJ1-6, with TRBD1 as a possible D gene (5 bases). CDR3 length: 11 amino acids. Germline CDR1 GTSNPN, CDR2 SVGIG (reference sequence). The V and J ends lost 3 bases and 14 bases respectively, with 11 bases between them. CDR3 loop: CAWSPRETLHF. The CDR3 DNA follows: TGTGCCTGGAGCCCCAGGGAGACCCTCCACTTT. The variable domain in full, completed from reference TRBV30 and TRBJ1-6, reads SQTIHQWPATLVQPVGSPLSLECTVEGTSNPNLYWYRQAAGRGLQLLFYSVGIGQISSEVPQNLSASRPQDRQFILSSKKLLLSDSGFYLCAWSPRETLHFGNGTRLTVT.

This clonotype was recorded a few times. This sequence joins TRBV7-3 and TRBJ2-7, with D perhaps TRBD1 (6 bases). CDR1 and CDR2 (germline): SGHTA, FQGTGA. This CDR3 comprises 14 residues. Trimming removed 4 bases from V and 7 bases from J, with 17 bases in between. As DNA, the CDR3 is TGTGCCAGCAGCTCGCAGGGGAATCTGGGGGAGCAGTACTTC. Translation gives CASSSQGNLGEQYF.

This chain connects TRBV10-3 to TRBJ1-1, with D uncertain. The CDR3 is 13 amino acids. V was shortened by 10 bases and J by 6 bases, with 18 bases between the two germline ends. From germline, CDR1 is ENHRY and CDR2 SYGVKD. As DNA, the CDR3 is TGTGCCACCCTGGGTACCTCTCAGGCTGAAGCTTTCTTT. Residues: CATLGTSQAEAFF.

The rearrangement uses TRBV10-3 and TRBJ1-5, with 8 bases identical to TRBD1. Germline V CDR1 and CDR2: ENHRY, SYGVKD. The CDR3 has 14 residues. V was clipped by 5 bases and J by 7 bases; unmatched bases: 7. Here the CDR3 DNA reads TGTGCCATCAGTTCCGGACAGGGCGACCAGCCCCAGCATTTT. Amino acids: CAISSGQGDQPQHF.

The chain joins TRBV29-1 to TRBJ1-2; 7 bases are a match to TRBD1. Germline CDR1 SQVTM, CDR2 ANQGSEA. Trimming removed 4 bases from V and 4 bases from J; junction bases left unmatched: 9. CDR3 size: 14 residues. For the CDR3, the DNA is TGCAGCGTTGGGCAGTCGACAGGGATCTATGGCTACACCTTC. Encoded protein: CSVGQSTGIYGYTF.

V and J are TRBV7-1 and TRBJ2-2; perhaps TRBD1 as D (5 bases). TRBV7-1 is designated an ORF whose function remains uncertain. V lost 3 bases to trimming and J lost 7 bases, with 9 bases between them. This CDR3 spans 13 amino acids. CDR3 sequence (DNA): TGTGCCAGCAGCTCTCAGGGTTTCGGGGAGCTGTTTTTT. It codes for CASSSQGFGELFF.

This clonotype was recorded only once. The chain uses TRBV6-1 and TRBJ2-1; TRBD2 agrees at 8 bases. In germline, CDR1 is MNHNS, CDR2 SASEGT. Losses at the gene ends were 6 bases for V and 2 bases for J; bases not matched to a gene: 6. The CDR3 is 15 residues long. CDR3 in amino acids: CASSSGTRAYNEQFF. The CDR3 coding sequence is TGTGCCAGCAGCTCCGGGACTAGAGCCTACAATGAGCAGTTCTTC.

V and J are TRBV29-1 and TRBJ2-7, with D possibly TRBD1 on 6 matching bases. The V gene's germline CDR1 is SQVTM and CDR2 ANQGSEA. Trimming pared 6 bases from V and 3 bases from J, leaving 15 bases between. The CDR3 covers 13 residues. Here the CDR3 DNA reads TGCAGCGTCTCGGACAGAATGAACTACGAGCAGTACTTC. Translated, it gives CSVSDRMNYEQYF.

This clonotype was seen ten or more times. This chain connects TRBV10-3 to TRBJ1-2; D is ambiguous. The CDR3 loop spans 13 amino acids. Trimming cost V 5 bases and J 4 bases, with 11 bases left between them. Germline V gives CDR1 ENHRY, CDR2 SYGVKD. The CDR3 loop reads CAISFGPGYGYTF. Here the CDR3 DNA reads TGTGCCATCAGTTTCGGCCCTGGCTATGGCTACACCTTC.

The chain couples TRBV7-9 to TRBJ2-6; 9 positions match TRBD1. The germline gives CDR1 SEHNR, CDR2 FQNEAQ (reference sequence). This CDR3 has 16 residues. Unmatched junction bases numbered 6, after V lost 5 bases and J lost 4 bases. The CDR3 region is CASSQGQGTGANVLTF. CDR3 DNA sequence: TGTGCCAGCAGCCAAGGACAGGGGACCGGGGCCAACGTCCTGACTTTC.

This clonotype was recorded a few times. The CDR3, as DNA: TGCAGCGTTGAATTCCAGGACACAACCTATGGCTACACCTTC. Translated: CSVEFQDTTYGYTF. The V and J genes are TRBV29-1 and TRBJ1-2; TRBD1 is a possible D gene (5 bases). The CDR3 totals 14 residues. Trimming removed 2 bases at V and 4 bases at J, with 14 bases between. Germline values: CDR1 SQVTM, CDR2 ANQGSEA. The whole variable domain, remainder taken from reference TRBV29-1 and TRBJ1-2, is SAVISQKPSRDICQRGTSLTIQCQVDSQVTMMFWYRQQPGQSLTLIATANQGSEATYESGFVIDKFPISRPNLTFSTLTVSNMSPEDSSIYLCSVEFQDTTYGYTFGSGTRLTVV.

V gene TRBV7-2 combines with J gene TRBJ2-7; the match to TRBD2 covers 7 bases. CDR1 and CDR2 from the germline V gene are SGHTA and FQGNSA. The V segment lost 5 bases and the J segment 2 bases; nucleotides outside the gene matches: 6. This CDR3 comprises 14 residues. The CDR3 loop is CASSRSGKPYEQYF. The CDR3 DNA is TGTGCCAGCAGCCGAAGCGGGAAACCCTACGAGCAGTACTTC.

This chain joins TRBV20-1 and TRBJ1-5, with no clear D. The CDR3 is 11 amino acids. Trimming took off 1 base at V and 7 bases at J, with 5 bases between the two ends. Germline V gives CDR1 DFQATT, CDR2 SNEGSKA (reference sequence). The CDR3 region is CSARGVQPQHF. CDR3 coding DNA: TGCAGTGCTAGAGGGGTGCAGCCCCAGCATTTT.